These 17 T cell receptor beta chains originate from one sample sequenced in a study of blood T cell repertoires in COVID-19 (dated by TCRdb to 2020 to 2021). Libraries were prepared through the immunoSEQ multiplex PCR assay. Drawn from immuneACCESS, this table holds only the in-frame rearrangements with V and J called that TCRdb kept. Clones are partly lost; checked studies trace under half to an unresolved V gene and leave the rest unexplained. Counted in this sample were some 250,000 clones; about 88% of them appeared once. The top ten constitute 5.5% to 7.5% of the sample. Sequencing used peripheral blood. All receptors come from a woman between 65 and 79 years old with active or convalescent COVID-19.

The chain links TRBV12-3 or TRBV12-4 to TRBJ1-5; D perhaps matches TRBD1 (5 bases). This CDR3 is built from 12 residues. Trimming took off 6 bases at V and 9 bases at J, with 12 bases between the two ends. In nucleotides, the CDR3 is TGTGCCAGCAGCCTGGGCACAGGGCCCCAGCATTTT. As protein: CASSLGTGPQHF.

This chain connects TRBV19 to TRBJ1-1; no clear D. V was trimmed by 5 bases and J by 1 base, leaving 14 bases between them. The CDR3 is made up of 15 amino acids. The germline gives CDR1 LNHDA, CDR2 SQIVND (reference sequence). The DNA of the CDR3 is TGTGCCAGTAGTCCCCGGAGCCTTTCGAACACTGAAGCTTTCTTT. Encoded protein: CASSPRSLSNTEAFF.

The chain combines TRBV5-4 with TRBJ2-7, with TRBD2 matching 12 bases. This CDR3 contains 15 residues. V gave up 3 bases and J gave up 6 bases; unmatched junction bases: 7. Germline V gene lookup returns CDR1 SGHNT and CDR2 YYREEE (reference sequence). The CDR3 sequence: CASSSSSGGAFEQYF. DNA of the CDR3: TGTGCCAGCAGCTCCTCTAGCGGGGGGGCCTTCGAGCAGTACTTC.

The rearrangement links TRBV7-2 to TRBJ2-3; TRBD2 matches at 8 bases. The CDR3 length is 15 residues. The junction had 6 bases not matched to a gene; V was cut back by 3 bases and J by 4 bases. Germline V gives CDR1 SGHTA, CDR2 FQGNSA. The CDR3 DNA sequence: TGTGCCAGCAGCTTTGAGCGGGGGTACCCAGATACGCAGTATTTT. It yields the protein CASSFERGYPDTQYF.

V and J are TRBV6-1 and TRBJ1-4; D call uncertain. The germline gives CDR1 MNHNS, CDR2 SASEGT. The V gene lost 1 base and the J gene lost 4 bases, with 10 bases spanning the gap. This CDR3 has 15 amino acids. The CDR3 nucleotides read TGTGCCAGCAGTGAAGGGGCGATTATTAATGAAAAACTGTTTTTT. Translation: CASSEGAIINEKLFF.

This chain joins TRBV9 and TRBJ1-1, with D possibly TRBD1 on 5 matching bases. The CDR3 runs 16 residues. V lost 4 bases and J lost 6, with 22 bases in between. Germline V gene sequence: CDR1 SGDLS, CDR2 YYNGEE. Written as DNA, the CDR3 is TGTGCCAGCAGCACCCATGGGGCAGGGCCTAAACCTGAAGCTTTCTTT. Translation gives CASSTHGAGPKPEAFF.

The V call is TRBV11-3, the J call TRBJ2-3; 10 nucleotides align to TRBD2. The CDR3 loop spans 17 amino acids. Germline assignment: CDR1 SGHNT and CDR2 YENEEA. The V gene end was trimmed by 1 base and the J gene end by 3 bases; junction bases not matched to a gene: 7. As DNA, the CDR3 is TGTGCCAGCAGCTTAGGGACTAGCGGAGAAGGAACAGATACGCAGTATTTT. Protein: CASSLGTSGEGTDTQYF.

V and J are TRBV6-6 and TRBJ2-3, with unresolved D. Germline V gene data show CDR1 as MNHNY and CDR2 as SVGAGI (reference sequence). The length of the CDR3 is 14 residues. V lost 6 bases and J lost 3, with 13 bases in between. CDR3 in DNA: TGTGCCAGCAGACCTTCCATTAGTACAGATACGCAGTATTTT. It is translated as CASRPSISTDTQYF.

V and J are TRBV12-5 and TRBJ1-4; D is possibly TRBD1 (6 bases). CDR1 is LGHNT and CDR2 is FRNRAP in the germline V gene. V lost 4 bases, J lost 4 bases, and 28 bases lay in between. This CDR3 contains 20 residues. CDR3 DNA: TGTGCTAGTGGTTCTGAATCCCACAGGGCCCTCCCACTAGTTAATGAAAAACTGTTTTTT. It specifies CASGSESHRALPLVNEKLFF.

This chain uses TRBV28 with TRBJ2-3, with D maybe TRBD2 (6 bases). V lost 2 bases and J lost 0, with 12 bases in between. This CDR3 comprises 16 residues. The V gene's germline CDR1 is MDHEN and CDR2 SYDVKM. The DNA of the CDR3 is TGTGCCAGCAGTTTAAGGTCGGGACTTAGCACAGATACGCAGTATTTT. Encoded protein: CASSLRSGLSTDTQYF.

This clone is a singleton in its sample. This chain uses TRBV19 with TRBJ2-5; D is undetermined. CDR3 length: 12 residues. Germline CDR1 and CDR2: LNHDA and SQIVND (reference sequence). Trimming removed 4 bases at V and 2 bases at J, with 5 bases between. In DNA, the CDR3 is TGTGCCAGTAGTAAGAGGCAAGAGACCCAGTACTTC. It codes for CASSKRQETQYF. The full variable domain, in which reference TRBV19 and TRBJ2-5 provide the parts outside the CDR3, is DGGITQSPKYLFRKEGQNVTLSCEQNLNHDAMYWYRQDPGQGLRLIYYSQIVNDFQKGDIAEGYSVSREKKESFPLTVTSAQKNPTAFYLCASSKRQETQYFGPGTRLLVL.

The chain carries TRBV20-1 and TRBJ1-6; TRBD1 aligns across 7 bases. CDR1 DFQATT and CDR2 SNEGSKA come from the germline V gene (reference sequence). The V gene end was trimmed by 3 bases and the J gene end by 9 bases; junction bases not matched to a gene: 8. The CDR3 contains 14 residues. This chain's CDR3 is CSASRSGQSSPLHF. CDR3 sequence (DNA): TGCAGTGCTAGTAGATCGGGACAGAGTTCACCCCTCCACTTT.

The chain has TRBV19 and TRBJ1-1; 9 nucleotides match TRBD1. This CDR3 has 16 amino acids. Germline V gives CDR1 LNHDA, CDR2 SQIVND (reference sequence). V lost 7 bases and J lost 1; bases outside the gene matches: 10. DNA for the CDR3: TGTGCCAGTAAAAGAGGGGGACAGGGAGGGAACACTGAAGCTTTCTTT. The encoded protein is CASKRGGQGGNTEAFF.

The sample holds a few counts of this clone. The chain has TRBV5-4 and TRBJ2-3; 10 bases are a match to TRBD2. CDR1 is SGHNT, CDR2 YYREEE, per germline (reference sequence). J was trimmed by 5 bases and V by 4 bases; bases with no gene match: 4. This CDR3 has 14 residues. Here the CDR3 reads CASSPRLAGDTQYF. The CDR3 nucleotides read TGTGCCAGCAGCCCCAGACTAGCGGGAGATACGCAGTATTTT.

This clone was picked up one time. The chain joins TRBV5-1 to TRBJ1-4; TRBD1 is a possible D gene (6 bases). CDR1 and CDR2 (germline): SGHRS, YFSETQ. CDR3 length: 16 amino acids. Trimming shortened V by 1 base and J by 2 bases, and 12 bases separated the two germline ends. The CDR3 nucleotides read TGCGCCAGCAGCTTGATGCTTGGACAGACTAATGAAAAACTGTTTTTT. Its protein product is CASSLMLGQTNEKLFF. Complete variable domain (other parts from reference TRBV5-1 and TRBJ1-4): KAGVTQTPRYLIKTRGQQVTLSCSPISGHRSVSWYQQTPGQGLQFLFEYFSETQRNKGNFPGRFSGRQFSNSRSEMNVSTLELGDSALYLCASSLMLGQTNEKLFFGSGTQLSVL.

This clone came up a few times. The V gene is TRBV24-1, the J gene TRBJ1-2; a possible D gene is TRBD1 (6 bases). Trimming left V 3 bases short and J 6 bases short, with 13 bases between. Germline-derived CDR1 and CDR2 are KGHDR and SFDVKD. The CDR3 is 14 residues long. In nucleotides, the CDR3 is TGTGCCACCAGTGATCAGGACAGTTTTCATGGCTACACCTTC. Translating gives CATSDQDSFHGYTF.

This chain connects TRBV9 to TRBJ2-7, with 8 bases matching TRBD1. This CDR3 comprises 14 residues. The V gene's germline CDR1 is SGDLS and CDR2 YYNGEE. Trimming at V came to 1 base and at J to 4 bases, leaving 4 bases not matched to a gene. The CDR3 DNA follows: TGTGCCAGCAGCGTAAAACAGGGGGATTACGAGCAGTACTTC. It yields the protein CASSVKQGDYEQYF.